This passage covers 25 T cell receptor beta chains from one sample sequenced in a study of T cells after yellow fever vaccination. TCRdb independently ran MiXCR on the 5' RACE reads; one entry per CDR3 protein. The sample gives around 550,000 distinct CDR3 sequences, 19% of which show up once; roughly an eighth is in the top ten. This specimen consisted of PBMCs, obtained 15 days after the yellow fever booster vaccination. The source is a man aged 30 to 45 who received the YFV17D yellow fever vaccine.

In its sample, this clonotype was seen a few times. This rearrangement joins TRBV3-1 to TRBJ1-6; 7 bases are shared with TRBD1. The CDR3 sequence is 16 residues long. CDR1 LGHDT and CDR2 YNNKEL come from the germline V gene (reference sequence). The V and J ends lost 0 bases and 9 bases, in that order; junction bases with no gene match: 8. DNA for the CDR3: TGTGCCAGCAGCCAAGATAGGGGGCTCGGAGGTTCACCCCTCCACTTT. Translating it yields CASSQDRGLGGSPLHF.

There are a few counts of this clonotype. The chain is built from TRBV20-1 and TRBJ2-7; 9 bases align to TRBD1. The junction had 9 bases not matched to a gene; V was cut back by 5 bases and J by 7 bases. Germline V gene lookup returns CDR1 DFQATT and CDR2 SNEGSKA (reference sequence). CDR3 length: 13 residues. The CDR3 sequence: CSAGTGQGWEQYF. As DNA, the CDR3 is TGCAGTGCTGGCACCGGACAGGGGTGGGAGCAGTACTTC.

In this sample, this clonotype turned up a few times. The J gene is TRBJ2-1, the V gene TRBV5-1; 10 bases agree with TRBD1. V shed 4 bases and J 7 bases; nucleotides not matched to a gene: 8. The V gene's germline CDR1 is SGHRS and CDR2 YFSETQ. CDR3 length: 15 residues. CDR3 sequence: CASSLAGTGVNEQFF. The CDR3 DNA reads as TGCGCCAGCAGCCTTGCCGGGACAGGGGTAAATGAGCAGTTCTTC.

This clonotype appeared a few times. This sequence joins TRBV3-1 and TRBJ2-3; D is possibly TRBD2 (6 bases). Germline V gene data show CDR1 as LGHDT and CDR2 as YNNKEL (reference sequence). The CDR3 has 13 residues. V was cut by 3 bases and J by 6 bases, with 10 bases left in between. The CDR3, as DNA: TGTGCCAGCAGCCAGGGGGGAGCTGATACGCAGTATTTT. Translated: CASSQGGADTQYF.

This clonotype was seen only a few times. This chain connects TRBV5-6 to TRBJ2-7, with D maybe TRBD2 (5 bases). The CDR3 is 13 residues long. Trimming left V 4 bases short and J 7 bases short, with 15 bases between. CDR1 is SGHDT, CDR2 YYEEEE, per germline. The CDR3 DNA is TGTGCCAGCAGCGCCGGGATGTTTGGAGAGCAGTACTTC. It is translated as CASSAGMFGEQYF.

The genes are TRBV30 and TRBJ2-1; D gene uncertain. Germline V CDR1 and CDR2: GTSNPN, SVGIG (reference sequence). The CDR3 length is 13 residues. V was cut by 0 bases and J by 3 bases, with 6 bases left in between. The CDR3 region has the DNA TGTGCCTGGAGTGTTGGGAACTACAATGAGCAGTTCTTC. Amino acids: CAWSVGNYNEQFF. Complete variable domain (other parts from reference TRBV30 and TRBJ2-1): SQTIHQWPATLVQPVGSPLSLECTVEGTSNPNLYWYRQAAGRGLQLLFYSVGIGQISSEVPQNLSASRPQDRQFILSSKKLLLSDSGFYLCAWSVGNYNEQFFGPGTRLTVL.

This clonotype was seen repeatedly, ten times or more. The chain combines TRBV7-2 with TRBJ2-1; D uncertain. CDR1 and CDR2 from the germline V gene are SGHTA and FQGNSA. The CDR3 is 15 residues long. V lost 0 bases and J lost 1, with 7 bases in between. DNA of the CDR3: TGTGCCAGCAGCTTAGCTGGAAATTCCTACAATGAGCAGTTCTTC. This encodes CASSLAGNSYNEQFF.

This clonotype was counted a few times. The CDR3 sequence is CASSFWLAGGPYNEQFF. The CDR3, as DNA: TGTGCCAGCAGTTTTTGGTTAGCGGGAGGGCCTTACAATGAGCAGTTCTTC. This rearrangement joins TRBV27 to TRBJ2-1; 11 nucleotides align to TRBD2. The CDR3 is 17 amino acids. J lost 4 bases, V lost 3 bases, and 8 bases had no gene match. Germline CDR1 reads MNHEY; CDR2 reads SMNVEV (reference sequence).

The rearrangement uses TRBV5-1 and TRBJ2-1, with 12 bases aligning to TRBD2. Germline loops: CDR1 SGHRS, CDR2 YFSETQ. The length of the CDR3 is 16 residues. V trimming: 5 bases; J trimming: 4 bases; junction bases outside the gene matches: 7. Written as DNA, the CDR3 is TGCGCCAGCAGATCCGGACTAGCGGGGACTTACAATGAGCAGTTCTTC. This sequence encodes CASRSGLAGTYNEQFF. The full variable domain, its missing parts supplied by reference TRBV5-1 and TRBJ2-1, is KAGVTQTPRYLIKTRGQQVTLSCSPISGHRSVSWYQQTPGQGLQFLFEYFSETQRNKGNFPGRFSGRQFSNSRSEMNVSTLELGDSALYLCASRSGLAGTYNEQFFGPGTRLTVL.

This chain connects TRBV10-3 to TRBJ2-2; D tentatively reads TRBD1 or TRBD2 (5 bases each). V shed 2 bases and J shed 7 bases, with 8 bases lying between them. The V gene's germline CDR1 is ENHRY and CDR2 SYGVKD. This CDR3 is 13 amino acids long. Written as DNA, the CDR3 is TGTGCCATCAGTGAGGGGACCGACGGGGAGCTGTTTTTT. Amino acid sequence: CAISEGTDGELFF.

This clonotype has a handful of counts. The V call is TRBV6-1, the J call TRBJ1-1; D unclear. The germline V gene has CDR1 MNHNS and CDR2 SASEGT. The CDR3 spans 11 residues. Trimming removed 1 base at V and 7 bases at J, with 4 bases between. The CDR3 region is CASSEVYEAFF. The CDR3 nucleotides are TGTGCCAGCAGTGAAGTCTATGAAGCTTTCTTT.

The J gene is TRBJ2-1, the V gene TRBV30, with D uncertain. The germline CDR1 and CDR2 sequences are GTSNPN and SVGIG (reference sequence). The CDR3 loop spans 16 amino acids. V was shortened by 0 bases and J by 0 bases, with 12 bases between the two germline ends. The DNA for the CDR3 is TGTGCCTGGAGTGTACGGGCGAGCTCCTCCTACAATGAGCAGTTCTTC. Protein: CAWSVRASSSYNEQFF.

This clonotype was observed a few times. This chain joins TRBV10-2 and TRBJ2-5; 9 nucleotides line up with TRBD2. After removal of 9 bases from V and 2 bases from J, the junction contained 10 bases not matched to a gene. This CDR3 spans 15 amino acids. The germline gives CDR1 WSHSY, CDR2 SAAADI. CDR3 in DNA: TGCGCCAGTGCCACGGGTCTAGCGGGACAAGAGACCCAGTACTTC. It translates to CASATGLAGQETQYF.

This clonotype has just a few counts. The rearrangement uses TRBV25-1 and TRBJ1-6; D is undetermined. Germline assignment: CDR1 MGHDK and CDR2 SYGVNS. Trimming pared 2 bases from V and 7 bases from J, leaving 12 bases between. This CDR3 contains 15 residues. The CDR3 protein is CASSEVRHRNSPLHF. In nucleotides, the CDR3 is TGTGCCAGCAGTGAAGTGCGACACCGGAATTCACCCCTCCACTTT.

This clonotype was found a few times. The chain carries TRBV5-6 and TRBJ2-7; 8 bases line up with TRBD2. CDR3 length equals 15 residues. Germline V gene sequence: CDR1 SGHDT, CDR2 YYEEEE. With 0 bases clipped from V and 3 bases from J, the junction kept 5 bases outside the gene matches. The CDR3 sequence is CASSLVPAGDYEQYF. CDR3 nucleotide sequence: TGTGCCAGCAGCTTGGTCCCAGCGGGAGACTACGAGCAGTACTTC.

This clonotype turned up a few times. The chain employs TRBV10-3 and TRBJ2-1; 9 bases are shared with TRBD1. Losses at the gene ends were 10 bases for V and 9 bases for J; bases not matched to a gene: 10. Germline assignment: CDR1 ENHRY and CDR2 SYGVKD. The CDR3 runs to 13 residues. The DNA of the CDR3 is TGTGCCACCGGACCCGGGACAGGGAGTGAGCAGTTCTTC. Protein sequence: CATGPGTGSEQFF.

This clonotype was recorded only once. The gene calls are TRBV18 and TRBJ2-1; 14 nucleotides align to TRBD2. Germline V CDR1 and CDR2: KGHSH, LQKENI. The CDR3 is 15 residues long. After removal of 4 bases from V and 9 bases from J, the junction contained 5 bases not matched to a gene. CDR3 sequence (DNA): TGTGCCAGCTCACGGGGACTAGCGGGAGAAAGTGAGCAGTTCTTC. This codes for CASSRGLAGESEQFF. The entire variable domain, with the rest obtained from reference TRBV18 and TRBJ2-1, is as follows: NAGVMQNPRHLVRRRGQEARLRCSPMKGHSHVYWYRQLPEEGLKFMVYLQKENIIDESGMPKERFSAEFPKEGPSILRIQQVVRGDSAAYFCASSRGLAGESEQFFGPGTRLTVL.

This clonotype has just a few counts. The chain employs TRBV20-1 and TRBJ2-3; 12 bases match TRBD2. This CDR3 contains 15 residues. Germline CDR1 reads DFQATT; CDR2 reads SNEGSKA (reference sequence). V was clipped by 5 bases and J by 5 bases; unmatched bases: 8. The DNA for the CDR3 is TGCAGTGCTGAGAGACTAGCGGGAGTCGTAGATACGCAGTATTTT. Translated, it gives CSAERLAGVVDTQYF.

The chain combines TRBV6-5 with TRBJ1-4; no reliable D call. The CDR3 is 14 residues long. Looked up from germline, CDR1 is MNHEY and CDR2 is SVGAGI. V was shortened by 3 bases and J by 4 bases, with 9 bases between the two germline ends. The CDR3, as DNA: TGTGCCAGCAGTTATGTGGGGAGTAATGAAAAACTGTTTTTT. This codes for CASSYVGSNEKLFF.

The V and J genes are TRBV12-3 or TRBV12-4 and TRBJ1-2, with D hard to call. This CDR3 has 13 residues. The ends were cut back, 2 bases at V and 2 bases at J, with 6 bases in the middle. The DNA for the CDR3 is TGTGCCAGCAGTTTAAGGAGGAACTATGGCTACACCTTC. It encodes CASSLRRNYGYTF.

This clonotype was seen a handful of times. This sequence joins TRBV4-2 and TRBJ2-7; D is ambiguous. The V gene's germline CDR1 is LGHNA and CDR2 YNFKEQ. Trimming removed 0 bases at V and 4 bases at J, with 10 bases between. The CDR3 is 14 residues long. The chain's CDR3 is CASSQDRMRYEQYF. In DNA form, the CDR3 reads TGTGCCAGCAGCCAAGATAGGATGCGATACGAGCAGTACTTC.

This clonotype appeared a few times. Germline is not matched at one junction end, which may reflect a read error. The chain couples TRBV7-2 to TRBJ2-5; TRBD1 might be the D (5 bases). Germline values: CDR1 SGHTA, CDR2 FQGNSA. The CDR3 has 14 amino acids. CDR3 loop: CASSLVQGQETQYF. As DNA, the CDR3 is TGTGCTAGCAGCTTAGTCCAGGGACAAGAGACCCAGTACTTC. The variable domain in full, completed from reference TRBV7-2 and TRBJ2-5, reads GAGVSQSPSNKVTEKGKDVELRCDPISGHTALYWYRQSLGQGLEFLIYFQGNSAPDKSGLPSDRFSAERTGGSVSTLTIQRTQQEDSAVYLCASSLVQGQETQYFGPGTRLLVL.

J is TRBJ2-1 and V is TRBV6-2 or TRBV6-3; 7 positions match TRBD2. Germline V gene lookup returns CDR1 MNHEY and CDR2 SVGEGT. V lost 0 bases to trimming and J lost 4 bases; unmatched junction nucleotides: 9. This CDR3 comprises 17 residues. CDR3 protein: CASSYSMLAGGYNEQFF. The CDR3 coding sequence is TGTGCCAGCAGTTACTCGATGTTAGCGGGTGGTTACAATGAGCAGTTCTTC.

The table lists this clonotype with a few counts. The chain links TRBV5-1 to TRBJ2-2; D is perhaps TRBD1 (6 bases). The V gene lost 0 bases and the J gene lost 10 bases, with 16 bases spanning the gap. CDR3 size: 15 residues. In germline, CDR1 is SGHRS, CDR2 YFSETQ. The CDR3 region has the DNA TGCGCCAGCAGCTTGGACGTGGTAGGGGGAGAGGAGCTGTTTTTT. Its translation: CASSLDVVGGEELFF. The variable domain in full, with the rest retrieved from reference TRBV5-1 and TRBJ2-2, is KAGVTQTPRYLIKTRGQQVTLSCSPISGHRSVSWYQQTPGQGLQFLFEYFSETQRNKGNFPGRFSGRQFSNSRSEMNVSTLELGDSALYLCASSLDVVGGEELFFGEGSRLTVL.

This clonotype has ten or more counts. The chain has TRBV7-9 and TRBJ1-1; the D is unclear. Trimming removed 6 bases from V and 3 bases from J, with 11 bases in between. Germline CDR1 is SEHNR and CDR2 is FQNEAQ (reference sequence). This CDR3 has 13 amino acids. The CDR3 spells CASSLVGDTEAFF. The DNA of the CDR3 is TGTGCCAGCAGTCTCGTAGGTGACACTGAAGCTTTCTTT.